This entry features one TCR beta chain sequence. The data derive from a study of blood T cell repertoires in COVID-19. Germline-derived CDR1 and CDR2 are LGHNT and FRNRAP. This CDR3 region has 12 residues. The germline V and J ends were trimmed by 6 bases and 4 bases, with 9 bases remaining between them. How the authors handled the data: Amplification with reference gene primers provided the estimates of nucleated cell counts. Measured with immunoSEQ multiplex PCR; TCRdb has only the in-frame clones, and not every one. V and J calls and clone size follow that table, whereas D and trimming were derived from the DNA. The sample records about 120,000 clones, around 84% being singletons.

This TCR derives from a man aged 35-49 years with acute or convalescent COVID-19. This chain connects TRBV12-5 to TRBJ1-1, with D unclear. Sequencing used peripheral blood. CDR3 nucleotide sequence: TGTGCTAGTGGCCAACAATTCACTGAAGCTTTCTTT. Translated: CASGQQFTEAFF.